The present T cell receptor (beta chain) was sequenced within a study of Tregs in tolerant kidney transplant recipients. This CDR3 is 15 amino acids long. J gave up 4 bases and V 3 bases, and 7 bases lay outside the gene matches. The germline CDR1 and CDR2 sequences are SGHVS and FQNEAQ. Clones were sequenced by immunoSEQ multiplex PCR, and TCRdb holds only the in-frame ones, with some missing. Counted here are about 94,000 clones, roughly 93% occurring once; the ten biggest clones make up 0.46%. Sequencing was performed on CD4+ T cells from blood, taken before the transplant. The chain links TRBV7-8 to TRBJ1-2; 8 bases agree with TRBD1. The clonotype comes from a human donor who received a combined kidney and bone marrow transplant. In nucleotides, the CDR3 is TGTGCCAGCAGCTTGGGGGCAGGGGGCTTCTATGGCTACACCTTC. Protein product: CASSLGAGGFYGYTF. The full variable domain, in which reference TRBV7-8 and TRBJ1-2 provide the parts outside the CDR3, is GAGVSQSPRYKVAKRGQDVALRCDPISGHVSLFWYQQALGQGPEFLTYFQNEAQLDKSGLPSDRFFAERPEGSVSTLKIQRTQQEDSAVYLCASSLGAGGFYGYTFGSGTRLTVV.